This is a list of T cell receptor beta chains from one sample in a study of CD8 T cells in Susac syndrome. TCRdb re-called the immunoSEQ multiplex PCR reads with MiXCR, one entry per CDR3 protein. The sample lists about 430,000 distinct CDR3 sequences; approximately 85% were seen once. Source material: CD8+ T cells from PBMCs. All receptors come from a human donor with multiple sclerosis. Both conserved end residues are part of each CDR3. A D gene is named only where the DNA matches it firmly. Part of the rows lack a size; the others show once, few, many or a class for expanded clones.

>TRBJ1-3|NA|NA|TRBV7-8
CASSQAGYSGNTIYF
TGTGCCAGCAGCCAAGCCGGGTACTCTGGAAACACCATATATTTT
>TRBJ2-7|TRBD1|NA|TRBV30
CAWSSGTGVHEQYF
TGTGCCTGGAGTTCCGGGACAGGAGTCCACGAGCAGTACTTC
>TRBJ1-5|NA|NA|TRBV2
CASSEAPNQPQHF
TGTGCCAGCAGTGAAGCGCCCAATCAGCCCCAGCATTTT
>TRBJ2-5|NA|NA|TRBV7-8
CASSRTRIGETQYF
TGTGCCAGCAGCAGGACACGAATAGGCGAGACCCAGTACTTC
>TRBJ2-1|NA|NA|TRBV29-1
CSPSGGDEQFF
TGCAGCCCTTCAGGAGGAGATGAGCAGTTCTTC
>TRBJ1-5|NA|NA|TRBV19
CASSIVHGGNQPQHF
TGTGCCAGTAGTATAGTGCACGGGGGCAATCAGCCCCAGCATTTT
>TRBJ1-1|NA|NA|TRBV4-1
CASSQDIGGRGTEAFF
TGCGCCAGCAGCCAAGATATAGGGGGGCGGGGAACTGAAGCTTTCTTT
>TRBJ1-2|NA|once|TRBV1
CTSSRGDSNYGYTF
TGCACCAGCAGCAGGGGCGATTCTAACTATGGCTACACCTTC
>TRBJ2-7|TRBD1|NA|TRBV28
CASSFNRTGPSYEQYF
TGTGCCAGCAGTTTCAACAGGACAGGCCCCTCCTACGAGCAGTACTTC
>TRBJ1-2|TRBD1|NA|TRBV15
CATSSPGTGINGYTF
TGTGCCACCAGCAGCCCAGGGACAGGGATAAATGGCTACACCTTC
>TRBJ2-7|TRBD1|NA|TRBV27
CASSLTGTGAFSEQYF
TGTGCCAGCAGCCTTACAGGGACAGGGGCATTCTCCGAGCAGTACTTC
>TRBJ2-3|TRBD2|NA|TRBV5-4
CASSDGLAVTDTQYF
TGTGCCAGCAGCGACGGACTAGCGGTCACAGATACGCAGTATTTT
>TRBJ2-1|NA|once|TRBV29-1
CSHLSRDRDEQFF
TGCAGCCACCTCTCACGGGATCGGGATGAGCAGTTCTTC
>TRBJ2-7|NA|NA|TRBV19
CASSIVALSSYEQYF
TGTGCCAGTAGTATAGTCGCGCTGAGCTCCTACGAGCAGTACTTC
>TRBJ2-3|NA|NA|TRBV5-6
CASSLSKRGTYTDTQYF
TGTGCCAGCAGCTTGTCTAAGAGGGGGACTTACACAGATACGCAGTATTTT
>TRBJ1-1|TRBD1|NA|TRBV25-1
CASSDFFGQGDVTEAFF
TGTGCCAGCAGTGACTTCTTCGGACAGGGTGATGTCACTGAAGCTTTCTTT
>TRBJ1-2|NA|NA|TRBV3-1
CASSQEGQGNYGYTF
TGTGCCAGCAGCCAAGAGGGGCAGGGTAACTATGGCTACACCTTC
>TRBJ2-5|NA|NA|TRBV27
CASSPLLSVRETQYF
TGTGCCAGCAGTCCCCTCCTGAGTGTGAGGGAGACCCAGTACTTC
>TRBJ1-5|NA|NA|TRBV6-6
CASSYPGRNQPQHF
TGTGCCAGCAGTTATCCTGGACGGAATCAGCCCCAGCATTTT
>TRBJ2-7|NA|NA|TRBV3-1
CASSQKGPSYEQYF
TGTGCCAGCAGCCAGAAGGGACCCTCCTACGAGCAGTACTTC
>TRBJ2-1|TRBD2|NA|TRBV4-1
CASSQALAGGPYNEQFF
TGCGCCAGCAGCCAAGCCCTAGCGGGAGGCCCCTACAATGAGCAGTTCTTC
>TRBJ2-2|NA|NA|TRBV6-1
CASTLVFAGNTGELFF
TGTGCCAGCACCCTAGTTTTTGCGGGGAACACCGGGGAGCTGTTTTTT
>TRBJ1-5|NA|NA|TRBV27
CASRGGGWNQPQHF
TGTGCCAGCCGAGGGGGTGGGTGGAATCAGCCCCAGCATTTT
>TRBJ2-1|TRBD2|NA|TRBV5-1
CASSFMRGDSYNEQFF
TGCGCCAGCAGCTTTATGCGGGGGGACTCCTACAATGAGCAGTTCTTC
>TRBJ2-5|NA|NA|TRBV6-5
CASSYSGTKGQETQYF
TGTGCCAGCAGTTACTCCGGGACCAAGGGACAAGAGACCCAGTACTTC
>TRBJ2-1|NA|NA|TRBV14
CASSQDISNEQFF
TGTGCCAGCAGCCAAGATATTTCCAATGAGCAGTTCTTC
>TRBJ2-1|TRBD2|NA|TRBV27
CASVKSSGSYNEQFF
TGTGCCAGCGTTAAGAGTAGCGGGAGCTACAATGAGCAGTTCTTC
>TRBJ2-2|NA|once|TRBV30
CAWAPPGTGELFF
TGTGCCTGGGCCCCACCGGGGACCGGGGAGCTGTTTTTT
>TRBJ1-1|NA|NA|TRBV19
CASSIPGLEAFF
TGTGCCAGTAGTATACCCGGACTGGAAGCTTTCTTT
>TRBJ1-1|NA|NA|TRBV6-4
CASSDSGCQQDTEAFF
TGTGCCAGCAGTGACTCAGGGTGTCAGCAAGACACTGAAGCTTTCTTT
>TRBJ1-1|NA|NA|TRBV15
CATSSWGSEAFF
TGTGCCACCAGCAGCTGGGGTTCTGAAGCTTTCTTT
>TRBJ2-7|TRBD1|NA|TRBV11-2
CASSLDGFGDRSSYEQYF
TGTGCCAGCAGCTTAGATGGGTTTGGGGACAGGAGCTCCTACGAGCAGTACTTC
>TRBJ1-1|NA|once|TRBV5-1
CASSTTGTSEAFF
TGCGCCAGCAGCACTACAGGTACCTCTGAAGCTTTCTTT
>TRBJ2-7|NA|NA|TRBV30
CAWSGISGEQYF
TGTGCCTGGAGCGGGATCTCGGGGGAGCAGTACTTC
>TRBJ1-5|NA|once|TRBV15
CATSRDKGVTQPQHF
TGTGCCACCAGCAGAGATAAGGGGGTCACTCAGCCCCAGCATTTT